This T cell receptor beta chain was observed in a study of blood T cell repertoires in COVID-19. About the research overall: COVID-19 samples collected from the United States, Italy and Spain covered acute and convalescent phases. Sources were T cells, B-cell-depleted T cells, or PBMCs; the material itself was cDNA or gDNA.

CDR1 SGHDT and CDR2 YYEEEE come from the germline V gene. This CDR3 has 13 amino acids. The junction had 5 bases not matched to a gene; V was cut back by 4 bases and J by 6 bases. In the original analysis: It was from reference gene primer amplification that nucleated cell counts were estimated. Only in-frame clones appear in the TCRdb table, and some are missing; sequencing was by immunoSEQ multiplex PCR. For V, J and clone size, that table is used; D and trimming come from the DNA. The sample records approximately 350,000 clones, roughly nine tenths being singletons. The sequenced material came from peripheral blood. The clonotype originates from a man in his forties with acute or convalescent COVID-19. This rearrangement joins TRBV5-6 to TRBJ1-2; TRBD1 aligns across 8 bases. The CDR3 loop is CASSPPGQDGYTF. The CDR3 coding sequence is TGTGCCAGCAGCCCTCCGGGACAGGATGGCTACACCTTC.